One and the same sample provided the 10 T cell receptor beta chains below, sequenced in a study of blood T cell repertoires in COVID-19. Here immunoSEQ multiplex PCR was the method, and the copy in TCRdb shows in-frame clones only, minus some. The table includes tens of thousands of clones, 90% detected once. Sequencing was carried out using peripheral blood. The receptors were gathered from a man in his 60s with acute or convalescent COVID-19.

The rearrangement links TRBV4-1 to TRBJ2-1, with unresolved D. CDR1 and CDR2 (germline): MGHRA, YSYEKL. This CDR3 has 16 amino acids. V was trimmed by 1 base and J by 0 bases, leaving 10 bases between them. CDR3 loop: CASSQVDILSYNEQFF. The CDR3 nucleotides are TGCGCCAGCAGCCAAGTCGACATTCTCTCCTACAATGAGCAGTTCTTC.

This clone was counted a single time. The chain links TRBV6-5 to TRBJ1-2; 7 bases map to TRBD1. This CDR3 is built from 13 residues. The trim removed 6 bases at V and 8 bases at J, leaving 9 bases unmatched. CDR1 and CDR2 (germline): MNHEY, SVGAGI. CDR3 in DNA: TGTGCCAGCAGAGGGGACAGTTGGAGCGGCTACACCTTC. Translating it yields CASRGDSWSGYTF.

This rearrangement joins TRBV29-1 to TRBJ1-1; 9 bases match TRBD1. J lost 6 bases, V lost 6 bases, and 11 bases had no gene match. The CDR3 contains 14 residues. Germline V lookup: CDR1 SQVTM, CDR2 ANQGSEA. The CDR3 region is CSVGMRTGASEAFF. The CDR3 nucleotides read TGCAGCGTCGGGATGAGGACAGGGGCTTCTGAAGCTTTCTTT.

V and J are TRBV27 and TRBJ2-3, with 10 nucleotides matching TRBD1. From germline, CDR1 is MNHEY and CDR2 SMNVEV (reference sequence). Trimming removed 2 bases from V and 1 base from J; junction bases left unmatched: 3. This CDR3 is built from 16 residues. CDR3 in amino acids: CASSLGTGVGTDTQYF. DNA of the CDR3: TGTGCCAGCAGTTTAGGGACAGGGGTGGGCACAGATACGCAGTATTTT.

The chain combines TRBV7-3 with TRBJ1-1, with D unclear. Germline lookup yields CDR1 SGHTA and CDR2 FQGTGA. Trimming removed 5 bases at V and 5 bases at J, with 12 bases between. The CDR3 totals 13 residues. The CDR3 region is CASSAEARTEAFF. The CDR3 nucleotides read TGTGCCAGCAGCGCTGAGGCACGGACTGAAGCTTTCTTT.

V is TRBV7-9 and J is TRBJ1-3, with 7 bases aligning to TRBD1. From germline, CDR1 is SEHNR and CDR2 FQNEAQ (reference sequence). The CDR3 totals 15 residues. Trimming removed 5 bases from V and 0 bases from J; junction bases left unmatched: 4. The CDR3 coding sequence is TGTGCCAGCAGCCCCCGGGACAGCTCTGGAAACACCATATATTTT. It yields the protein CASSPRDSSGNTIYF.

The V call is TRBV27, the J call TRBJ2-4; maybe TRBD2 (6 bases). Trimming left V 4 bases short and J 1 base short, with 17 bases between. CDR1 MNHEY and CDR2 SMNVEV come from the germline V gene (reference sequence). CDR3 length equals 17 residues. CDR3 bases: TGTGCCAGCAGTTCCCCGAGAGGGGAGGACGCCAAAAACATTCAGTACTTC. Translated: CASSSPRGEDAKNIQYF.

CDR3 in amino acids: CSASGLAGRVVNEQFF. DNA of the CDR3: TGCAGTGCTAGTGGCCTAGCGGGGCGTGTAGTCAATGAGCAGTTCTTC. The chain recombines TRBV20-1 with TRBJ2-1; the match to TRBD2 covers 9 bases. The CDR3 is 16 residues long. The V and J ends lost 3 bases and 6 bases, in that order; junction bases with no gene match: 12. Per germline, CDR1 DFQATT and CDR2 SNEGSKA (reference sequence).

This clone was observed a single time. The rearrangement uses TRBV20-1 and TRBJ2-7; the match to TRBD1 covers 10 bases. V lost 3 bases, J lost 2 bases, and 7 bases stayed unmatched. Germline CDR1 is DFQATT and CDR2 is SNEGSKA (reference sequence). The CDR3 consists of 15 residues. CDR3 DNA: TGCAGTGCTAGTAGGGCGGACAGGGGGGCCTACGAGCAGTACTTC. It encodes CSASRADRGAYEQYF.

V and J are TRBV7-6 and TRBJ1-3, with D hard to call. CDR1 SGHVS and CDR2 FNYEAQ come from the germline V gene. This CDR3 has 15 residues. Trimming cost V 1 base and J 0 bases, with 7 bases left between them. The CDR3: CASSLGRASGNTIYF. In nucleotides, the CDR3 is TGTGCCAGCAGCTTAGGGCGGGCCTCTGGAAACACCATATATTTT.